The present entry profiles one T cell receptor beta chain with its context. With a J-beta primer mix and a sample-barcoded 5' primer, a second PCR ran about 7 to 12 cycles. TCRdb re-analysed the 5' RACE reads in MiXCR, keeping a single row per CDR3 protein. Found here are fewer than 2 million distinct CDR3 sequences, around 40% of them singletons; the top ten hold around 23%. The data belong to a study of blood T cells in healthy people across ages. The V end was cut by 5 bases, the J end by 5 bases, with 10 bases between. The CDR3 sequence is 13 residues long. Looked up from germline, CDR1 is MGHDK and CDR2 is SYGVNS.

Sequencing was done on a sample of blood. The chain has TRBV25-1 and TRBJ1-5; D is unclear. The clonotype comes from a human donor in good health. The DNA of the CDR3 is TGTGCCAGCAGTCAAGATGGACATCAGCCCCAGCATTTT. This sequence encodes CASSQDGHQPQHF.